This T cell receptor (beta chain) was obtained from a study of identical twins (dated by TCRdb to between 2015 and 2016). A note on the overall study: To test whether fetal clonotypes persist, this study deep-sequenced TCR alpha and beta repertoires from monozygotic twins, from unrelated adults of various ages, and from cord blood. Replicate twin experiments were performed at different times using different library preparation protocols to rule out contamination. Overall results and qualifications from the work: Compared with coincidental sharing between unrelated individuals, out-of-frame TCR alpha sequences shared between twins had an excess of sequences with low generation probability. In monozygotic twins, out-of-frame TCR alpha sharing was systematically underestimated by recombination models, although the models agreed with sharing between unrelated individuals. Invariant T cells such as MAIT and iNKT could partly confound zero-insertion analyses, although diverse VJ usage argued against such confounding for most clonotypes. Abundant cord blood beta clonotypes carried fewer insertions; young adult naive repertoires showed a weaker similar trend, while memory repertoires showed none. Because the same donors could not be followed over many years, the conclusions relied on cross-sectional statistical analysis. Excess twin sharing in beta out-of-frame sequences was weaker because fewer shared sequences lowered the signal-to-noise ratio.

In its sample, this clonotype was seen many times. Its antigen remains unidentified. Base qualities are missing; no much larger clone stands one base away. Only healthy Caucasian donors were included. The twin cohort comprised three pairs of female monozygotic twins, all aged roughly 18 to 30 years. RNA for TCR libraries was isolated from peripheral blood mononuclear cells. Germline trimming amounts to 10 bases on V and 0 bases on J, with 15 as the count of junction bases outside the gene matches. The cysteine opens and the valine closes a CDR3 of 17 amino acids. Only the CDR3 DNA is retained, 51 bases long and in frame from the first base. CDR1 SGHRS and CDR2 YFSETQ were looked up in the germline V gene. Library construction relied on 5' RACE. This sample was sequenced with an Illumina HiSeq 2000. A universal primer binding site was added through template switching, and the final cDNA carried a unique molecular identifier so that TCR cDNA molecules could be counted accurately. Specific primers in the conserved constant-segment region were used to synthesize first-strand cDNA for the TCR alpha and beta chains. To control for contamination, each cDNA library was double barcoded with a SMART-Mk sample barcode plus Illumina barcodes. Two successive PCR steps introduced TruSeq adapter sequences along with Illumina sample barcodes. TCR alpha and beta cDNA libraries were sequenced on the Illumina HiSeq platform with custom primers. In the original analysis: MiGEC processed the raw reads to extract unique molecular identifiers, while MiXCR was used to determine the CDR3 positions. For each individual, recombination models were inferred using an EM algorithm with the repgenHMM and IGoR tools. The tcR package in R was used for shared clonotype analysis, with sharing normalized by the product of cloneset sizes. To study raw recombination free of thymic and clonal selection effects, out-of-frame nonproductive sequences were analyzed. TCRdb reworked the public reads: Q25 trimming with fastp, MiXCR clone assembly, productive beta chains retained. A single entry per CDR3 protein holds the most common genes and DNA from its merged rows. TCRdb's processing, not the authors', yielded these V and J calls. Counted in this sample were approximately 630,000 distinct CDR3 sequences; about 7.6% of them appeared once. Approximately 1.5% of the sample lies in the top ten.

Separately, the same data were catalogued under a study of yellow fever vaccine responses in identical twins. The second publication reports: The T cell response to vaccination in identical twins was reported by the authors to appear partly convergent and partly personalized. In the study, vaccine-responding T cell clones were precisely tracked in identical twins.

This chain is built from TRBV5-1 and TRBJ2-7; 11 of the junction bases match TRBD1. The TCR comes from a young woman in good health. The material sequenced was PBMCs. This receptor has the CDR3 CAHLQDRGPLSSYEQYV. The nucleotide sequence is given as TGCGCCCACCTCCAGGACAGGGGGCCCCTGAGCTCCTACGAGCAGTACGTC.